These T cell receptor beta chains were read from a single sample in a study of cytomegalovirus exposure and HLA in healthy donors. The protocol was immunoSEQ multiplex PCR, while the TCRdb copy is restricted to in-frame clones and leaves out a portion. Of about 140,000 clones listed, around 80% were seen once; the top ten hold approximately 1.1%. Sequenced: PBMCs. The origin of the receptors is a female donor in good health and CMV-seronegative. Both conserved end residues are part of each CDR3. The D gene is left open where the match is weak. Size is omitted from some rows. Given values are once, few, many or a class for expanded clones.

J gene: TRBJ2-3; V gene: TRBV9; D gene: .; clone size: .; CDR3 protein: CASSSSGRGPDTQYF; CDR3 DNA: TGTGCCAGCAGCTCATCGGGGCGGGGCCCAGATACGCAGTATTTT
J gene: TRBJ1-5; V gene: TRBV4-1; D gene: .; clone size: .; CDR3 protein: CASSHGPGRVDQPQHF; CDR3 DNA: TGCGCCAGCAGCCACGGGCCGGGAAGGGTGGATCAGCCCCAGCATTTT
J gene: TRBJ1-1; V gene: TRBV28; D gene: .; clone size: .; CDR3 protein: CASLSMNTEAFF; CDR3 DNA: TGTGCCAGCCTCAGTATGAACACTGAAGCTTTCTTT
J gene: TRBJ2-3; V gene: TRBV11-2; D gene: .; clone size: .; CDR3 protein: CASSLVPGTDTQYF; CDR3 DNA: TGTGCCAGCAGCTTAGTACCGGGGACAGATACGCAGTATTTT
J gene: TRBJ2-2; V gene: TRBV29-1; D gene: TRBD2; clone size: few; CDR3 protein: CSVDASGNTGELFF; CDR3 DNA: TGCAGCGTTGACGCTAGCGGGAACACCGGGGAGCTGTTTTTT
J gene: TRBJ2-5; V gene: TRBV6-6; D gene: TRBD1; clone size: .; CDR3 protein: CASSHRDRRLQETQYF; CDR3 DNA: TGTGCCAGCAGTCACCGGGACAGGAGACTCCAAGAGACCCAGTACTTC
J gene: TRBJ1-5; V gene: TRBV7-9; D gene: .; clone size: .; CDR3 protein: CASSLGATQPQHF; CDR3 DNA: TGTGCCAGCAGCTTGGGGGCCACTCAGCCCCAGCATTTT
J gene: TRBJ2-7; V gene: TRBV7-6; D gene: TRBD2; clone size: .; CDR3 protein: CASSLTSGIDEQYF; CDR3 DNA: TGTGCCAGCAGCTTAACTAGCGGGATCGACGAGCAGTACTTC
J gene: TRBJ1-4; V gene: TRBV7-7; D gene: TRBD1; clone size: .; CDR3 protein: CASSFGTGRNEKLFF; CDR3 DNA: TGTGCTAGCAGCTTTGGGACAGGCAGGAATGAAAAACTGTTTTTT
J gene: TRBJ2-4; V gene: TRBV6-4; D gene: TRBD1; clone size: .; CDR3 protein: CASSDRDRGHIQYF; CDR3 DNA: TGTGCCAGCAGCGACCGGGACAGGGGGCACATTCAGTACTTC
J gene: TRBJ1-5; V gene: TRBV2; D gene: .; clone size: few; CDR3 protein: CASSEQGSNQPQHF; CDR3 DNA: TGTGCCAGCAGTGAACAGGGGAGCAATCAGCCCCAGCATTTT
J gene: TRBJ2-2; V gene: TRBV28; D gene: TRBD1; clone size: few; CDR3 protein: CASKPGQGWTGELFF; CDR3 DNA: TGTGCCAGCAAACCGGGACAGGGATGGACCGGGGAGCTGTTTTTT
J gene: TRBJ1-1; V gene: TRBV29-1; D gene: .; clone size: .; CDR3 protein: CSVEDRGGNTEAFF; CDR3 DNA: TGCAGCGTTGAAGATCGAGGGGGGAACACTGAAGCTTTCTTT
J gene: TRBJ1-2; V gene: TRBV6-6; D gene: TRBD1; clone size: .; CDR3 protein: CASSYSDRATYGYTF; CDR3 DNA: TGTGCCAGCAGTTACTCGGACAGGGCGACCTATGGCTACACCTTC
J gene: TRBJ2-7; V gene: TRBV5-4; D gene: TRBD1; clone size: .; CDR3 protein: CASSTPVPGQGSYEQYF; CDR3 DNA: TGTGCCAGCAGCACGCCCGTACCGGGACAGGGTTCCTACGAGCAGTACTTC
J gene: TRBJ2-3; V gene: TRBV27; D gene: .; clone size: .; CDR3 protein: CASSPRSDTQYF; CDR3 DNA: TGTGCCAGCAGTCCAAGGAGTGATACGCAGTATTTT
J gene: TRBJ1-3; V gene: TRBV18; D gene: .; clone size: .; CDR3 protein: CASSPGEGNTIYF; CDR3 DNA: TGTGCCAGCTCACCCGGAGAAGGAAACACCATATATTTT
J gene: TRBJ1-4; V gene: TRBV6-1; D gene: .; clone size: .; CDR3 protein: CASSEEPAVNEKLFF; CDR3 DNA: TGTGCCAGCAGTGAGGAGCCAGCCGTTAATGAAAAACTGTTTTTT
J gene: TRBJ1-3; V gene: TRBV7-6; D gene: TRBD1; clone size: .; CDR3 protein: CASSQQGESGNTIYF; CDR3 DNA: TGTGCCAGCAGCCAACAGGGGGAATCTGGAAACACCATATATTTT
J gene: TRBJ2-7; V gene: TRBV28; D gene: .; clone size: .; CDR3 protein: CASSFGPYEQYF; CDR3 DNA: TGTGCCAGCAGTTTTGGGCCCTACGAGCAGTACTTC
J gene: TRBJ1-4; V gene: TRBV5-1; D gene: .; clone size: .; CDR3 protein: CASSSRSLNEKLFF; CDR3 DNA: TGCGCCAGCAGTTCCCGGTCCCTTAATGAAAAACTGTTTTTT
J gene: TRBJ1-5; V gene: TRBV6-5; D gene: .; clone size: .; CDR3 protein: CASSYGQDNQPQHF; CDR3 DNA: TGTGCCAGCAGTTACGGTCAGGACAATCAGCCCCAGCATTTT
J gene: TRBJ2-7; V gene: TRBV25-1; D gene: TRBD1; clone size: few; CDR3 protein: CASSGFPGTASYEQYF; CDR3 DNA: TGTGCCAGCAGTGGATTCCCCGGGACAGCTTCCTACGAGCAGTACTTC
J gene: TRBJ2-2; V gene: TRBV6-1; D gene: .; clone size: .; CDR3 protein: CASSPMNTGELFF; CDR3 DNA: TGTGCCAGCAGTCCCATGAACACCGGGGAGCTGTTTTTT
J gene: TRBJ2-1; V gene: TRBV2; D gene: TRBD2; clone size: .; CDR3 protein: CASRAGTSGASYNEQFF; CDR3 DNA: TGTGCCAGCAGAGCCGGGACTAGCGGAGCTTCCTACAATGAGCAGTTCTTC
J gene: TRBJ1-1; V gene: TRBV6-1; D gene: TRBD1; clone size: few; CDR3 protein: CASSEFGTGPQGGAFF; CDR3 DNA: TGTGCCAGCAGTGAATTCGGGACAGGGCCGCAGGGGGGGGCTTTCTTT
J gene: TRBJ2-5; V gene: TRBV6-5; D gene: .; clone size: .; CDR3 protein: CASSYHRAQAKETQYF; CDR3 DNA: TGTGCCAGCAGTTACCACAGGGCGCAGGCCAAAGAGACCCAGTACTTC
J gene: TRBJ2-1; V gene: TRBV28; D gene: .; clone size: .; CDR3 protein: CASSLAPGVYNEQFF; CDR3 DNA: TGTGCCAGCAGTTTAGCCCCGGGAGTCTACAATGAGCAGTTCTTC
J gene: TRBJ1-4; V gene: TRBV19; D gene: TRBD1; clone size: .; CDR3 protein: CASRGTGNEKLFF; CDR3 DNA: TGTGCCAGTAGAGGGACAGGGAACGAAAAACTGTTTTTT
J gene: TRBJ1-1; V gene: TRBV11-2; D gene: TRBD1; clone size: .; CDR3 protein: CASTQLPGGNTEAFF; CDR3 DNA: TGTGCCAGCACCCAACTCCCAGGGGGGAACACTGAAGCTTTCTTT
J gene: TRBJ1-2; V gene: TRBV5-4; D gene: .; clone size: .; CDR3 protein: CASSLGSGASNYGYTF; CDR3 DNA: TGTGCCAGCAGCTTGGGATCGGGAGCATCTAACTATGGCTACACCTTC
J gene: TRBJ2-7; V gene: TRBV5-1; D gene: .; clone size: once; CDR3 protein: CASSSSAESYEQYF; CDR3 DNA: TGCGCCAGCAGCTCCTCCGCGGAGTCCTACGAGCAGTACTTC
J gene: TRBJ2-7; V gene: TRBV2; D gene: TRBD2; clone size: .; CDR3 protein: CASRAGRTYEQYF; CDR3 DNA: TGTGCCAGCAGGGCCGGGAGGACCTACGAGCAGTACTTC